A single sample is the source of the 27 T cell receptor beta chains below, sequenced in a study of T cells in Graves' hyperthyroidism and ophthalmopathy. Amplification yielded TCR beta CDR3 regions, with RNA transcripts as the source. The HTBI primer set served for first-round RT-PCR of the TCR CDR3. TCRdb reprocessed the multiplex PCR reads with MiXCR, giving one entry per CDR3 protein. Of hundreds of thousands of distinct CDR3 sequences in the sample, roughly 50% were seen once. The sample was peripheral blood or thyroid tissue (not recorded which). The receptor set was obtained from a woman aged 18-29 years with Graves' hyperthyroidism.

The chain is built from TRBV2 and TRBJ1-1, with D perhaps TRBD1 (5 bases). The length of the CDR3 is 18 residues. Germline V CDR1 and CDR2: SNHLY, FYNNEI. Trimming stripped 6 bases from V and 8 bases from J, with 31 bases between. The CDR3 nucleotides read TGTGCCAGCAGGGTCTCCGGGGCTCTGTTAATGAAGGGAACCGAAGCTTTCTTT. Translated: CASRVSGALLMKGTEAFF.

This clonotype was counted between two and nine times. Sequence at one end of the junction differs from germline and may be a read error. CDR3 loop: CASSLLASRETQYF. The CDR3 DNA reads as TGTGCCAGCAGCTTGTTAGCCTCTCGGGAGACCCAGTACTTC. The chain joins TRBV5-1 to TRBJ2-5; D not resolved. Germline V lookup: CDR1 SGHRS, CDR2 YFSETQ. The CDR3 sequence is 14 residues long.

This clonotype was detected a few times. V gene TRBV5-1 combines with J gene TRBJ1-1; maybe TRBD1 (5 bases). There are 16 residues in the CDR3. The V and J ends lost 4 bases and 0 bases respectively, with 16 bases between them. Germline V gives CDR1 SGHRS, CDR2 YFSETQ. The DNA for the CDR3 is TGCGCCAGCAGCAAGACAGTGACTGCCGTGAACACTGAAGCTTTCTTT. Translated, it gives CASSKTVTAVNTEAFF.

This clonotype has at least ten counts. V usage is TRBV2 and J usage is TRBJ1-4; D not resolved. There are 13 residues in the CDR3. Trimming left V 4 bases short and J 8 bases short, with 11 bases between. The V gene's germline CDR1 is SNHLY and CDR2 FYNNEI. CDR3 in amino acids: CASSGARGEKLFF. The CDR3 DNA follows: TGTGCCAGCAGTGGCGCCCGGGGAGAAAAACTGTTTTTT.

At least ten counts were recorded for this clonotype. The chain combines TRBV7-9 with TRBJ1-3; D gene ambiguous. V lost 5 bases and J lost 4, with 9 bases in between. Germline CDR1 and CDR2: SEHNR and FQNEAQ (reference sequence). The CDR3 length is 13 residues. The CDR3 DNA is TGTGCCAGCAGCAAGGACCTCGGAAACACCATATATTTT. It yields the protein CASSKDLGNTIYF.

This clonotype was detected ten times or more. V gene TRBV7-8 combines with J gene TRBJ1-1; D remains unclear. V shed 5 bases and J shed 5 bases, with 15 bases lying between them. This CDR3 comprises 14 residues. Per the germline V gene, CDR1 is SGHVS and CDR2 is FQNEAQ. Here the CDR3 DNA reads TGTGCCAGCAGCGTAGGATCCCTCCGGACTGAAGCTTTCTTT. It translates to CASSVGSLRTEAFF.

In the case of this clonotype: The missing conserved phenylalanine or tryptophan at the end of this CDR3 makes a read error likely. It is unclear where the CDR3 begins or ends on the DNA, so no DNA is shown, and the CDR3 is as TCRdb lists it. The chain combines TRBV24-1 with TRBJ2-5. The CDR3 is 9 residues long, counting both termini. Germline CDR1 KGHDR, CDR2 SFDVKD. CDR3 sequence: CATSDSRSS.

This clonotype has just one count. A single base separates this from a much larger clone, so it may be a read error. No conserved phenylalanine or tryptophan is present at the end of the CDR3, so a read error is the likely explanation. The chain is built from TRBV29-1 and TRBJ2-7; D could derive from TRBD1 or TRBD2 (5 bases each). This CDR3 spans 13 amino acids. Deletions cut 5 bases from V and 4 bases from J, with 15 bases between. Germline CDR1 and CDR2: SQVTM and ANQGSEA. The DNA of the CDR3 is TGCAGCGTTCTACGTATGGGGACGTACGAGCAGTACCTC. Its translation is CSVLRMGTYEQYL.

CDR3 residues: CASNPQGRTGELFF. CDR3 DNA sequence: TGTGCCAGTAACCCACAGGGTCGCACCGGGGAGCTGTTTTTT. V and J are TRBV19 and TRBJ2-2; perhaps TRBD1 as D (6 bases). Germline V CDR1 and CDR2: LNHDA, SQIVND (reference sequence). V was trimmed by 7 bases and J by 4 bases, leaving 13 bases between them. This CDR3 is built from 14 residues.

This clonotype has a handful of counts. The CDR3 DNA follows: TGCAGTGCACAGAAAGAGACCCAGTACTTC. This gives the protein CSAQKETQYF. The chain combines TRBV20-1 with TRBJ2-5, with D hard to call. The CDR3 spans 10 residues. The germline V gene has CDR1 DFQATT and CDR2 SNEGSKA (reference sequence). Trimming pared 6 bases from V and 3 bases from J, leaving 5 bases between.

This clonotype was detected many times. The V call is TRBV7-2, the J call TRBJ2-7, with D possibly matching TRBD2 (6 bases). Trimming stripped 4 bases from V and 9 bases from J, with 16 bases between. The CDR3 is 13 residues long. Germline V gene data show CDR1 as SGHTA and CDR2 as FQGNSA. CDR3 loop: CASSSDSGSPQYF. CDR3 nucleotides: TGTGCCAGCAGCTCCGATAGCGGTTCGCCGCAGTACTTC.

The rearrangement joins TRBV10-3 to TRBJ1-2, with D hard to call. Trimming removed 5 bases from V and 4 bases from J, with 14 bases in between. The CDR3 contains 14 residues. Germline CDR1 ENHRY, CDR2 SYGVKD. CDR3 DNA sequence: TGTGCCATCAGTCTCAGTGGCCTGGCCTATGGCTACACCTTC. Translating it yields CAISLSGLAYGYTF.

This chain's CDR3 is CASSYDAGEQYF. The CDR3 region has the DNA TGTGCCAGCAGTTATGACGCCGGCGAGCAGTACTTC. The genes are TRBV2 and TRBJ2-7; D gene ambiguous. Germline CDR1 reads SNHLY; CDR2 reads FYNNEI. The length of the CDR3 is 12 residues. Trimming shortened V by 5 bases and J by 6 bases, and 11 bases separated the two germline ends.

This chain uses TRBV7-6 with TRBJ1-4; D uncertain. The CDR3 extends over 14 amino acids. The V and J ends lost 1 base and 8 bases respectively, with 11 bases between them. The germline gives CDR1 SGHVS, CDR2 FNYEAQ. The CDR3 bases are TGTGCCAGCAGCTTAGTGGGGTTTGGGGAAAAACTGTTTTTT. This translates into CASSLVGFGEKLFF.

This clonotype showed up many times. J is TRBJ1-2 and V is TRBV7-2, with a possible D match to TRBD1 (6 bases). V was cut by 8 bases and J by 8 bases, with 12 bases left in between. The germline V gene has CDR1 SGHTA and CDR2 FQGNSA. CDR3 length: 11 amino acids. The CDR3 DNA reads TGTGCCAGCGCTAGGACAGAAGGCTACACCTTC. Protein sequence: CASARTEGYTF.

Turning to this clonotype: No conserved phenylalanine or tryptophan ends this CDR3, so it is likely a read error. The rearrangement uses TRBV10-3 and TRBJ1-5, with D possibly being TRBD1 (5 bases). Trimming removed 4 bases from V and 0 bases from J, with 10 bases in between. Germline V lookup: CDR1 ENHRY, CDR2 SYGVKD. CDR3 length equals 15 residues. This CDR3 reads CAISAGRDSNQPQHP. The CDR3 DNA is TGTGCCATCAGTGCAGGGAGGGATAGCAATCAGCCCCAGCATCCT.

The chain has TRBV2 and TRBJ2-7, with D possibly matching TRBD2 (6 bases). CDR3 length: 12 amino acids. Germline CDR1 is SNHLY and CDR2 is FYNNEI. V was pared by 5 bases and J by 7 bases, with 12 bases between. The CDR3 here is CASSRSGEEQYF. CDR3 nucleotides: TGTGCCAGCAGTCGCTCGGGAGAGGAGCAGTACTTC.

V is TRBV6-1 and J is TRBJ1-6; tentatively, D is TRBD1 (5 bases). Trimming took 5 bases from V and 6 from J, leaving 11 bases between them. Germline V gene sequence: CDR1 MNHNS, CDR2 SASEGT. The CDR3 runs 14 residues. The CDR3 nucleotides read TGTGCCAGCAGTCGGACAAGGGGTAATTCACCCCTCCACTTT. The encoded protein is CASSRTRGNSPLHF.

As regards this clonotype: Possible read error: a much larger clone is one base away. The chain couples TRBV7-2 to TRBJ1-5; TRBD1 agrees at 7 bases. The junction had 8 bases not matched to a gene; V was cut back by 1 base and J by 5 bases. Germline V gene sequence: CDR1 SGHTA, CDR2 FQGNSA. This CDR3 has 16 residues. The CDR3 is CASSLGRTGYDQPQHF. CDR3 DNA sequence: TGTGCCAGCAGCTTAGGCCGGACAGGATACGATCAGCCCCAGCATTTT.

This chain joins TRBV20-1 and TRBJ2-2, with a weak D call TRBD2 (7 bases). Germline-derived CDR1 and CDR2 are DFQATT and SNEGSKA (reference sequence). This CDR3 has 16 residues. V lost 0 bases, J lost 3 bases, and 14 bases lay in between. CDR3 sequence reads: CSARDFGGRDTGELFF. In nucleotides, the CDR3 is TGCAGTGCTAGAGATTTCGGGGGGCGCGACACCGGGGAGCTGTTTTTT.

This clonotype was counted at least ten times. The chain links TRBV19 to TRBJ2-7, with unresolved D. Germline V gives CDR1 LNHDA, CDR2 SQIVND (reference sequence). The CDR3 is 14 residues long. The germline V and J ends were trimmed by 6 bases and 3 bases, with 15 bases remaining between them. The CDR3 reads CASSPAGRIYEQYF. The CDR3, as DNA: TGTGCCAGTAGCCCGGCAGGACGGATCTACGAGCAGTACTTC.

In the case of this clonotype: Possible read error: a much larger clone is one base away. This sequence joins TRBV6-5 and TRBJ2-7; perhaps TRBD2 as D (6 bases). The germline CDR1 and CDR2 sequences are MNHEY and SVGAGI. This CDR3 contains 15 residues. CDR3 coding DNA: TGTGCCAGCAGTTACAGGCGGGACGGCTCCTACGGGCAGTACTTC. Amino acid sequence: CASSYRRDGSYGQYF.

This clonotype was seen many times. The CDR3 region is CASREDRGGNQPQHF. In nucleotides, the CDR3 is TGTGCCAGCAGGGAGGACAGGGGAGGCAATCAGCCCCAGCATTTT. V and J are TRBV2 and TRBJ1-5; the match to TRBD1 covers 9 bases. The CDR3 extends over 15 amino acids. The V gene's germline CDR1 is SNHLY and CDR2 FYNNEI. The ends lost 6 bases at V and 2 bases at J; junction bases unmatched: 5.

Remarks on this clonotype: One junction end disagrees with the germline gene, perhaps due to a read error. The chain couples TRBV6-2 or TRBV6-3 to TRBJ2-6; D may be TRBD2 (6 bases). The CDR3 totals 17 residues. Germline V gene lookup returns CDR1 MNHEY and CDR2 SVGEGT. The CDR3 nucleotides read TGTGCCAGCAGTTACTCCGGGGGTCGACTTTCCATGAACACTGAAGCTTTC. Protein product: CASSYSGGRLSMNTEAF.

For this clonotype: The junction differs from germline at one of its ends, possibly a read error. The V gene is TRBV10-3, the J gene TRBJ2-7, with D possibly being TRBD2 (5 bases). The length of the CDR3 is 15 residues. In germline, CDR1 is ENHRY, CDR2 SYGVKD. The CDR3, as DNA: TGTGCCAGCAGTTTAACGGGGAGCGGTCTCTACGAGCAGTACTTC. It specifies CASSLTGSGLYEQYF.

This clonotype came up a few times. This chain joins TRBV12-3 or TRBV12-4 and TRBJ1-2; D uncertain. Trimming removed 2 bases from V and 2 bases from J, with 9 bases in between. The CDR3 runs to 14 residues. This CDR3 reads CASSLRTRNYGYTF. The CDR3 DNA is TGTGCCAGCAGTTTACGCACACGAAACTATGGCTACACCTTC.

In the case of this clonotype: The junction shows a germline mismatch at one end, possibly a read error. The V and J genes are TRBV24-1 and TRBJ2-5; the match to TRBD2 covers 7 bases. In germline, CDR1 is KGHDR, CDR2 SFDVKD. This CDR3 has 11 residues. CDR3 protein: CATSRRESQYF. The CDR3 nucleotides read TGTGCCACCAGTCGGCGGGAGAGCCAGTACTTC.